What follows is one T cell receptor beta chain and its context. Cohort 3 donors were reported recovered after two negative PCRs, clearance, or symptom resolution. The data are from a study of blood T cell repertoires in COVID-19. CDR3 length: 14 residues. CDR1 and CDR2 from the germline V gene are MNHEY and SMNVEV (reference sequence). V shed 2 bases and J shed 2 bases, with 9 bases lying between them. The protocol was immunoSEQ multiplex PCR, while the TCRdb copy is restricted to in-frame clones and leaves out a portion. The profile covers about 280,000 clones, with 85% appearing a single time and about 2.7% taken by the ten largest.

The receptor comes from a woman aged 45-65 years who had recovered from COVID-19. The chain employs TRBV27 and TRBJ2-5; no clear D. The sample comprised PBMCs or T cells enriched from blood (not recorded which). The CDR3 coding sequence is TGTGCCAGCAGTTTAGGTAACAGACAAGAGACCCAGTACTTC. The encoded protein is CASSLGNRQETQYF.